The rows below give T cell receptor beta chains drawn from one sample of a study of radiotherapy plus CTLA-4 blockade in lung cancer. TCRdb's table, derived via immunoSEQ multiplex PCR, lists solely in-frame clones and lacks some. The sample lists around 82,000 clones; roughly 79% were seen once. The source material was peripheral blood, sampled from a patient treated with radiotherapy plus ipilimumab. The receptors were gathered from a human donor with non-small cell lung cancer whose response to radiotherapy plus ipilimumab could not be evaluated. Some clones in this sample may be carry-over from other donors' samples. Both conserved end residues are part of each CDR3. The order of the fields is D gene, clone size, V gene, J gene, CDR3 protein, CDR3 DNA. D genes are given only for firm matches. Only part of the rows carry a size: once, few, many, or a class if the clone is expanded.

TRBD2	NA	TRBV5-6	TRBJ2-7	CASSFAGTSGTYEQYF	TGTGCCAGCAGCTTTGCCGGGACTAGCGGTACCTACGAGCAGTACTTC
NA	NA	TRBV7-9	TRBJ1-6	CASSLAGAGENSPLHF	TGTGCCAGCAGCTTAGCAGGCGCAGGGGAAAATTCACCCCTCCACTTT
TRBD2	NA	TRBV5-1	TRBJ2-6	CASSLSGAQANVLTF	TGCGCCAGCAGCTTGAGCGGGGCCCAGGCCAACGTCCTGACTTTC
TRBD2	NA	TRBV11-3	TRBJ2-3	CASSPSGGTDTQYF	TGTGCCAGCAGCCCTAGCGGGGGGACAGATACGCAGTATTTT
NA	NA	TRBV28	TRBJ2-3	CASSPLPPGQHTDTQYF	TGTGCCAGCAGTCCATTACCCCCCGGACAGCACACAGATACGCAGTATTTT
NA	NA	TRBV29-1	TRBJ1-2	CSVEGGDGYTF	TGCAGCGTTGAAGGTGGAGATGGCTACACCTTC
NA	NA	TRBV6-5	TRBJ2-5	CASLARGSAGETQYF	TGTGCCAGCCTCGCTCGGGGGTCTGCGGGGGAGACCCAGTACTTC
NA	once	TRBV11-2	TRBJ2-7	CASSQIGGAGSYEQYF	TGTGCCAGCAGTCAAATCGGAGGGGCCGGCTCCTACGAGCAGTACTTC
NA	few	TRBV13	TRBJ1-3	CASSSTGTGNTIYF	TGTGCCAGCAGCTCCACAGGGACAGGAAACACCATATATTTT
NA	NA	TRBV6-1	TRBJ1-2	CASSVTGYGYTF	TGTGCCAGCAGTGTAACAGGGTACGGCTACACCTTC
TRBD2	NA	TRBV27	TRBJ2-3	CASSLFGGGLTDTQYF	TGTGCCAGCAGTTTATTTGGCGGGGGGCTCACAGATACGCAGTATTTT
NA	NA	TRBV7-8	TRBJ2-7	CASSLGALGRGRGYEQYF	TGTGCCAGCAGCTTAGGGGCCTTAGGCAGGGGAAGGGGCTACGAGCAGTACTTC
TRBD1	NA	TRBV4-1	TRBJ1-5	CASSQGPGTANNQPQHF	TGCGCCAGCAGCCAAGGCCCCGGGACAGCGAACAATCAGCCCCAGCATTTT
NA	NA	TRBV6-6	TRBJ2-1	CATTGIGGEQFF	TGTGCCACCACAGGGATAGGCGGTGAGCAGTTCTTC
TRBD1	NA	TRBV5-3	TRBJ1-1	CARSLPTGPYEAFF	TGTGCCAGAAGCTTGCCGACAGGGCCCTATGAAGCTTTCTTT
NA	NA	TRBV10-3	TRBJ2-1	CAISERPRDNEQFF	TGTGCCATCAGTGAGAGGCCCAGGGACAATGAGCAGTTCTTC
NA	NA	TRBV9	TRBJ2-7	CASSPPDRFYEQYF	TGTGCCAGCAGCCCTCCTGACAGATTCTACGAGCAGTACTTC
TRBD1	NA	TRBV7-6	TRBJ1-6	CASSLGVGGNSPLHF	TGTGCCAGCAGCTTAGGTGTAGGGGGCAATTCACCCCTCCACTTT
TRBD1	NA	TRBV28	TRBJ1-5	CASRIPGTGLNQPQHF	TGTGCCAGCAGGATACCGGGGACAGGGTTAAATCAGCCCCAGCATTTT
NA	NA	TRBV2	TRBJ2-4	CASSERTVGDIQYF	TGTGCCAGCAGTGAGAGGACAGTGGGGGACATTCAGTACTTC
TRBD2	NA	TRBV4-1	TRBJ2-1	CASSPTLGIGLAGSYNEQFF	TGCGCCAGCAGCCCCACCCTCGGGATTGGGCTAGCGGGCTCCTACAATGAGCAGTTCTTC
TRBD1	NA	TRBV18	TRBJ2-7	CASSFGQGANEQYF	TGTGCCAGCTCGTTCGGACAGGGGGCGAACGAGCAGTACTTC
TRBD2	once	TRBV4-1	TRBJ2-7	CASSRLYPAGIYEQYF	TGCGCCAGCAGCCGCCTTTACCCAGCGGGAATCTACGAGCAGTACTTC
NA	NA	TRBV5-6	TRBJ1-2	CASSPGESYGYTF	TGTGCCAGCAGCCCAGGGGAATCCTATGGCTACACCTTC
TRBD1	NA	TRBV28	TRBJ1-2	CASSSPPGTGYGYTF	TGTGCCAGCAGTTCCCCCCCAGGGACAGGTTATGGCTACACCTTC
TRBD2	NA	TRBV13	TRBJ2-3	CASSLKGLAWLDTQYF	TGTGCCAGCAGCTTGAAGGGACTAGCGTGGTTGGATACGCAGTATTTT
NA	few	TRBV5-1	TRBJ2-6	CASSGAGAPGANVLTF	TGCGCCAGCAGCGGGGCGGGGGCCCCCGGGGCCAACGTCCTGACTTTC
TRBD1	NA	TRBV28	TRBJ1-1	CASTLRDSFTEAFF	TGTGCCAGCACCCTAAGGGACAGTTTCACTGAAGCTTTCTTT
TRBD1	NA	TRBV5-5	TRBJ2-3	CASSSGQGADTQYF	TGTGCCAGCAGCTCCGGACAGGGGGCAGATACGCAGTATTTT
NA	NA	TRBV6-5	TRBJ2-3	CASSYSGGGTDTQYF	TGTGCCAGCAGTTACTCGGGAGGGGGGACAGATACGCAGTATTTT
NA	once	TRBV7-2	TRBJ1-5	CASTPPGGVDQPQHF	TGTGCCAGCACCCCACCGGGGGGGGTTGATCAGCCCCAGCATTTT
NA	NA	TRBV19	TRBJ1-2	CASSIQHGVLYGYTF	TGTGCCAGTAGTATACAACACGGGGTCCTCTATGGCTACACCTTC
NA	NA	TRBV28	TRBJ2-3	CASRNDRRRSTDTQYF	TGTGCCAGCAGAAACGACAGGAGGAGAAGCACAGATACGCAGTATTTT
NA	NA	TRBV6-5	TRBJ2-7	CASSQGTNGQQYF	TGTGCCAGCAGCCAGGGGACAAACGGCCAGCAGTACTTC
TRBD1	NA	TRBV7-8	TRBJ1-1	CASSLAEGTVNTEAFF	TGTGCCAGCAGCTTAGCCGAAGGGACAGTGAACACTGAAGCTTTCTTT
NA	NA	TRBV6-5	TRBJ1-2	CASENRMSGYTF	TGTGCCAGCGAGAACAGGATGAGCGGCTACACCTTC
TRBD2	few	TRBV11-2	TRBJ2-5	CASSLGLGRDRKEYF	TGTGCCAGCAGCTTAGGGCTTGGGAGGGACCGAAAGGAGTACTTC
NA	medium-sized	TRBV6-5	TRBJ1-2	CASSYLGGNYGYTF	TGTGCCAGCAGTTATCTAGGAGGCAACTATGGCTACACCTTC
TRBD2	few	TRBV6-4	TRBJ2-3	CATGRTSGGHTDTQYF	TGTGCCACCGGCAGGACTAGCGGGGGCCACACAGATACGCAGTATTTT
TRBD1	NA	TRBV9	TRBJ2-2	CASSAGTANTGELFF	TGTGCCAGCAGCGCCGGGACAGCCAACACCGGGGAGCTGTTTTTT
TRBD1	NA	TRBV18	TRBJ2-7	CASSAHRGELVYEQYF	TGTGCCAGCTCAGCTCACAGGGGGGAACTTGTTTACGAGCAGTACTTC
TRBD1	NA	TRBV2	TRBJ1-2	CATALDRAYGYTF	TGTGCCACCGCCCTGGACAGGGCCTATGGCTACACCTTC
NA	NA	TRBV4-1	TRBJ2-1	CASSHRGVGNEQFF	TGCGCCAGCAGCCACAGGGGGGTAGGTAATGAGCAGTTCTTC
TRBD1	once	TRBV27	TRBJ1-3	CASSQDRSSGNTIYF	TGTGCCAGCAGCCAGGACAGGAGCTCTGGAAACACCATATATTTT
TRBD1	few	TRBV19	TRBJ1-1	CASSYRGTEAFF	TGTGCCAGTAGTTACAGGGGTACTGAAGCTTTCTTT
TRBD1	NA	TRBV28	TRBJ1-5	CASSLWQGVQPQHF	TGTGCCAGCAGTTTATGGCAGGGGGTACAGCCCCAGCATTTT
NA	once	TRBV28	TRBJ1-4	CASSPRPGGLRANEKLFF	TGTGCCAGCAGCCCCCGTCCGGGCGGGTTGAGGGCTAATGAAAAACTGTTTTTT
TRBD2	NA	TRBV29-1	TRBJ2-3	CSVVPGGGAEPDTQYF	TGCAGCGTCGTACCTGGCGGGGGGGCCGAGCCAGATACGCAGTATTTT
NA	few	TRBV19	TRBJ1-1	CASSTQGVSTEAFF	TGTGCCAGTAGTACACAGGGCGTGAGCACTGAAGCTTTCTTT
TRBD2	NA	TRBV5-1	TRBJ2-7	CASSLSGGSYEQYF	TGCGCCAGCAGCTTGAGCGGGGGCTCCTACGAGCAGTACTTC
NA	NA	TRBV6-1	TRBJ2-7	CASSEIRGSYEQYF	TGTGCCAGCAGTGAGATTAGAGGGTCCTACGAGCAGTACTTC
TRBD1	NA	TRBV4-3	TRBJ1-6	CASSQFRGSPLHF	TGCGCCAGCAGCCAATTCAGGGGGTCACCCCTCCACTTT